In its sample, the clone carrying this TCR beta chain was seen many times. Its antigen remains unknown. These data come from a study of T cell repertoires in cytomegalovirus infection. Trimming removed 5 bases from V and 4 bases from J; junction bases left unmatched: 20. Germline CDR1 and CDR2: SGHVS and FQNEAQ. The CDR3 runs to 19 residues. A single record per CDR3 protein comes from TCRdb applying MiXCR to the reads. This sample has fewer than 900,000 distinct CDR3 sequences, with just under 30% found just once. The origin of this receptor is a human donor in good health (CMV status not recorded). Some clones in this sample may be carry-over from other donors' samples. The material sequenced was cultured CD8+ T cells from PBMCs, taken from culture after CMV antigen stimulation. The rearrangement joins TRBV7-8 to TRBJ2-1; 7 bases match TRBD1. CDR3 region: CASSLRRQGVSRWYNEQFF. The DNA for the CDR3 is TGTGCCAGCAGCCTAAGACGGCAGGGGGTATCCCGCTGGTACAATGAGCAGTTCTTC.